The next 16 T cell receptor beta chains were all read from a single sample in a study of T cell repertoires in aging, cancer and after chemotherapy. TRB rearrangements spanning V, D and J were amplified using mixed TRB-A/B primers. TCRdb ran MiXCR on the multiplex PCR reads and lists one entry per CDR3 protein. The sample consists of roughly 4,300 distinct CDR3 sequences, 20% to 30% of them appearing once. TCR beta rearrangements were amplified from peripheral blood genomic DNA. Sequencing was performed on blood. These receptor sequences come from a human donor in good health. The donor label of this sample is uncertain.

A few counts support this clonotype. The gene calls are TRBV6-1 and TRBJ2-7; 10 bases fit TRBD2. This CDR3 contains 14 residues. V lost 6 bases, J lost 4 bases, and 6 bases stayed unmatched. Germline V gives CDR1 MNHNS, CDR2 SASEGT. The chain's CDR3 is CASRTLAGDYEQYF. The DNA of the CDR3 is TGTGCCAGCAGGACCCTAGCGGGGGATTACGAGCAGTACTTC.

Within the sample, this clonotype is medium-sized. The chain has TRBV18 and TRBJ1-2, with a tentative D call TRBD1 (5 bases). The CDR3 extends over 16 amino acids. Between the trimmed V and J ends, which lost 1 base and 6 bases, there was a span of 18 bases. Germline V gene lookup returns CDR1 KGHSH and CDR2 LQKENI. The CDR3 DNA reads as TGTGCCAGCTCACCACGTAACCTACAGGCGGAGGATGGCTACACCTTC. Its protein is CASSPRNLQAEDGYTF.

This clonotype rates as medium-sized. This chain uses TRBV19 with TRBJ2-7; D not resolved. This CDR3 region has 14 residues. Trimming left V 1 base short and J 4 bases short, with 11 bases between. Per germline, CDR1 LNHDA and CDR2 SQIVND (reference sequence). CDR3 sequence (DNA): TGTGCCAGTAGTATAGGAGGCAGGAGTTACGAGCAGTACTTC. Its protein product is CASSIGGRSYEQYF.

With respect to this clonotype: This sequence may be a read error, since a much larger clone differs from it by one base. The chain employs TRBV19 and TRBJ1-4; D is unclear. The CDR3 totals 15 residues. From germline, CDR1 is LNHDA and CDR2 SQIVND (reference sequence). The CDR3 DNA follows: TGTGCCAGTACACCGGGCGGAGCAACTAATAAAAAACTGTTTTTT. Translating it yields CASTPGGATNKKLFF.

The gene calls are TRBV29-1 and TRBJ2-3; TRBD2 agrees at 14 bases. After removal of 4 bases from V and 5 bases from J, the junction contained 8 bases not matched to a gene. Germline V gene lookup returns CDR1 SQVTM and CDR2 ANQGSEA. CDR3 size: 16 residues. CDR3 coding DNA: TGCAGCGTTGGCCACGGGACTAGCGGGAGATTAGATACGCAGTATTTT. This encodes CSVGHGTSGRLDTQYF.

J is TRBJ2-7 and V is TRBV4-1; D gene uncertain. The CDR3 has 15 residues. The germline V gene encodes CDR1 MGHRA and CDR2 YSYEKL. V lost 3 bases and J 3 bases, leaving 15 bases between the germline ends. CDR3 coding DNA: TGCGCCAGCAGCCAGGTACCGCAGAGTTACTACGAGCAGTACTTC. This codes for CASSQVPQSYYEQYF.

As to this clonotype: It may be a read error: a sequence one base away is much more abundant. The rearrangement links TRBV6-1 to TRBJ2-1; perhaps TRBD2 as D (6 bases). V lost 2 bases, J lost 3 bases, and 11 bases lay in between. CDR3 size: 15 residues. In germline, CDR1 is MNHNS, CDR2 SASEGT. This CDR3 is CASSECGGDYNEQFF. CDR3 nucleotides: TGTGCCAGCAGTGAATGTGGAGGGGACTACAATGAGCAGTTCTTC.

About this clonotype itself: One end of the junction fails to match germline, which may point to a read error. The V gene is TRBV18, the J gene TRBJ2-4; 8 nucleotides line up with TRBD1. Germline CDR1 reads KGHSH; CDR2 reads LQKENI. The length of the CDR3 is 15 residues. The CDR3: CASSLDRVTKNIRYF. Here the CDR3 DNA reads TGTGCCAGCTCACTGGACAGGGTAACCAAAAACATTCGGTACTTC.

About this clonotype: Just one base apart from a much larger clone, this may be a read error. The V and J genes are TRBV27 and TRBJ2-3; 9 nucleotides match TRBD2. The CDR3 is made up of 16 amino acids. Trimming at V came to 5 bases and at J to 6 bases, leaving 12 bases not matched to a gene. CDR1 and CDR2 (germline): MNHEY, SMNVEV (reference sequence). The CDR3, as DNA: TGTGCCAGCAGTGATTGGGTAGCGGGAGTGGTGGATACGCAGTATTTT. Its protein product is CASSDWVAGVVDTQYF.

This clonotype appeared once. Here the CDR3 DNA reads TGTGCCAGCAGCTTAGCGGGAGGGGGGGTTGGGGGTACGCAGTATTTT. Residues: CASSLAGGGVGGTQYF. V and J are TRBV7-2 and TRBJ2-3, with D perhaps matching TRBD2 (7 bases). Germline CDR1 SGHTA, CDR2 FQGNSA. The CDR3 loop spans 16 amino acids. The V and J ends lost 0 bases and 8 bases respectively, with 18 bases between them.

V is TRBV28 and J is TRBJ2-2; D ambiguous. The ends were cut back, 5 bases at V and 4 bases at J, with 5 bases in the middle. CDR3 size: 12 residues. Germline V gene lookup returns CDR1 MDHEN and CDR2 SYDVKM. The CDR3 DNA sequence: TGTGCCAGCAGTCAGTTCACCGGGGAGCTGTTTTTT. It yields the protein CASSQFTGELFF.

Written as DNA, the CDR3 is TGTGCCCTCCAAGAATTCAATGAGCAGTTCTTC. It codes for CALQEFNEQFF. The rearrangement joins TRBV7-6 to TRBJ2-1; D gene unclear. The CDR3 has 11 residues. V lost 11 bases to trimming and J lost 6 bases, with 11 bases between them. The V gene's germline CDR1 is SGHVS and CDR2 FNYEAQ.

Sample share makes this clonotype medium-sized (0.01 to 0.1%). The genes are TRBV19 and TRBJ2-1; D gene uncertain. CDR3 length: 15 residues. Germline V gene sequence: CDR1 LNHDA, CDR2 SQIVND (reference sequence). Trimming cost V 0 bases and J 0 bases, with 6 bases left between them. The CDR3: CASSIDRSSYNEQFF. CDR3 nucleotides: TGTGCCAGTAGTATAGACAGGAGCTCCTACAATGAGCAGTTCTTC.

Comments on this clonotype: One base away lies a much larger clone, so this may be a sequencing read error. The chain has TRBV27 and TRBJ2-7, with D maybe TRBD2 (5 bases). The CDR3 has 15 residues. Looked up from germline, CDR1 is MNHEY and CDR2 is SMNVEV (reference sequence). The CDR3 DNA reads TGTGCCAACAGTATAGGACTGCCAGTCTCCTACGAGCAGTACTTC. Translation: CANSIGLPVSYEQYF.

The genes are TRBV28 and TRBJ2-5; TRBD2 agrees at 7 bases. TRBJ2-7 matches the DNA end more closely, so the J call is doubtful. Germline V gene sequence: CDR1 MDHEN, CDR2 SYDVKM. The CDR3 spans 14 residues. This CDR3 reads CASSIIASGGEQYF. DNA of the CDR3: TGTGCCAGCAGTATTATAGCCTCGGGGGGCGAGCAGTACTTC.

V usage is TRBV6-5 and J usage is TRBJ2-7; no definite D call. With 2 bases removed from V and 3 bases from J, the gap between germline ends came to 11 bases. In germline, CDR1 is MNHEY, CDR2 SVGAGI. The CDR3 runs to 14 residues. DNA for the CDR3: TGTGCCAGCAGTTACGCTTATCTGGTCTACGAGCAGTACTTC. Translation gives CASSYAYLVYEQYF.